A selection of T cell receptor beta chains follows, all from one sample in a study of blood T cell repertoires in COVID-19. The data were produced by immunoSEQ multiplex PCR, yet TCRdb's version contains in-frame clones alone and is incomplete. The top ten hold 1% of the sample, which has 340,000 or so clones, about nine tenths seen once. Sequencing was done on a sample of peripheral blood. The receptors come from a man in his fifties with active or convalescent COVID-19. The CDR3 runs from the conserved cysteine through the conserved F or W.

>15|TRBJ1-1|TRBV3-1/TRBV3-2
CASSQWGRRNTEAFF
>11|TRBJ1-2|TRBV6-6
CASKGTDGYTF
>15|TRBJ1-2|TRBV27
CASSLSSDPSYGYTF
>13|TRBJ1-2|TRBV27
CASRADREFGYTF
>14|TRBJ1-2|TRBV18
CASSPQRRGEGYTF
>18|TRBJ2-3|TRBV5-4
CASSHGLAGDLGTDTQYF
>16|TRBJ2-7|TRBV6-5
CASSSLGGQRPLEQYF
>13|TRBJ1-5|TRBV14
CASSGTEGQPQHF
>14|TRBJ1-2|TRBV27
CASRNQGFEYGYTF
>12|TRBJ1-2|TRBV5-6
CASSATGYGYTF
>15|TRBJ2-5|TRBV9
CASSPGLAGLETQYF
>15|TRBJ2-3|TRBV5-1
CASSYGLAMIDTQYF
>14|TRBJ1-6|TRBV3-1/TRBV3-2
CASSQEAVNSPLHF
>13|TRBJ1-3|TRBV5-1
CASSSGPGNTIYF
>15|TRBJ2-7|TRBV19
CASRLNSQPAYEQYF
>15|TRBJ1-5|TRBV6-2/TRBV6-3
CASSPPGQGWLSQHF
>15|TRBJ2-2|TRBV27
CASSLSTANTGELFF
>14|TRBJ1-2|TRBV30
CAWSVWDTNYGYTF
>15|TRBJ2-2|TRBV27
CASSLGTGSPGELFF
>15|TRBJ2-7|TRBV27
CASSSLQTITYEQYF
>14|TRBJ2-5|TRBV2
CASSRSGGGETQYF
>15|TRBJ2-7|TRBV6-5
CASSTTRQGKGEQYF
>13|TRBJ1-2|TRBV5-8
CASGTRQGWSYTF
>16|TRBJ1-6|TRBV27
CASSPSRGSYNSPLHF
>15|TRBJ1-3|TRBV9
CASSVDGGTGNTIYF
>13|TRBJ2-4|TRBV11-2
CASSSEGGNIQYF
>13|TRBJ1-3|TRBV6-5
CASPRDSGNTIYF
>17|TRBJ1-2|TRBV10-3
CAISGLGQGPGSGGYTF
>14|TRBJ1-5|TRBV7-8
CASSGKGRNQPQHF
>16|TRBJ1-3|TRBV15
CATSRGTATGGNTIYF
>15|TRBJ2-2|TRBV18
CASSPSFTSGGELFF
>15|TRBJ2-7|TRBV5-6
CASSPRQAPSYEQYF
>13|TRBJ1-4|TRBV6-5
CASSGGEGEKLFF
>15|TRBJ2-3|TRBV5-6
CASSTTSGGADTQYF
>15|TRBJ1-1|TRBV19
CASSIGAGTAAEAFF
>16|TRBJ2-1|TRBV19
CASSPTTASSYNEQFF
>14|TRBJ2-3|TRBV5-1
CASSLTSGRDTQYF
>13|TRBJ2-5|TRBV29-1
CSVRSGGGETQYF
>13|TRBJ1-1|TRBV28
CASSPVGGPEAFF
>16|TRBJ2-2|TRBV3-1/TRBV3-2
CASSLTGGANTGELFF
>13|TRBJ1-2|TRBV7-8
CASSPRQGYGYTF
>13|TRBJ1-1|TRBV2
CASSRDRERSAFF
>16|TRBJ1-2|TRBV5-1
CASSLRTGGELYGYTF
>16|TRBJ2-5|TRBV19
CASSISSGGSQETQYF
>19|TRBJ2-4|TRBV2
CASSLFPPGTLVAKNIQYF
>16|TRBJ2-3|TRBV6-1
CASSERSDHYPSTQYF
>16|TRBJ2-3|TRBV7-3
CASSPTPGASTDTQYF
>14|TRBJ2-3|TRBV30
CAWGSGIGTDTQYF
>13|TRBJ2-5|TRBV7-8
CASSRSGGETQYF
>13|TRBJ2-7|TRBV6-2/TRBV6-3
CASSRLALYEQYF
>15|TRBJ1-1|TRBV3-1/TRBV3-2
CASSLGGQENTEAFF
>15|TRBJ2-2|TRBV15
CATSRKDRGHVELFF
>14|TRBJ2-2|TRBV6-5
CASNPTGATGELFF
>14|TRBJ1-6|TRBV6-5
CASNVGSYNSPLHF
>15|TRBJ1-5|TRBV9
CASSVLGHRNQPQHF
>14|TRBJ1-2|TRBV24-1
CATSEPTVNYGYTF
>15|TRBJ2-5|TRBV18
CASSDGTSGGETQYF
>15|TRBJ2-3|TRBV19
CASRVTSGGQDTQYF
>14|TRBJ2-1|TRBV30
CAWDTGTGYNEQFF
>15|TRBJ1-5|TRBV19
CASSRAAYSNQPQHF